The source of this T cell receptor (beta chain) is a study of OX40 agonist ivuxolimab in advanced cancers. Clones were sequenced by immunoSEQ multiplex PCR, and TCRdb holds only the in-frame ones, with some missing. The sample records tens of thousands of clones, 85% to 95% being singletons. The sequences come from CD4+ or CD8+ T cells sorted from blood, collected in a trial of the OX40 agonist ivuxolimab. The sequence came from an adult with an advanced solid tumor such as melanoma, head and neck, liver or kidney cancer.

In nucleotides, the CDR3 is TGTGCCAGCAGCCAAGATACGACAGGGCTTTCCTATGGCTACACCTTC. Translated: CASSQDTTGLSYGYTF. The rearrangement joins TRBV14 to TRBJ1-2; 7 bases are shared with TRBD1. This CDR3 contains 16 residues. V shed 0 bases and J 4 bases; nucleotides not matched to a gene: 8. The germline V gene has CDR1 SGHDN and CDR2 FVKESK.